Listed below are T cell receptor beta chains from one sample, sequenced in a study of blood T cell repertoires in COVID-19. Sequencing was performed with immunoSEQ multiplex PCR; in TCRdb, only in-frame clones are kept and a portion is missing. The sample shows around 130,000 clones, 86% of them seen only once. The sample was PBMCs or T cells enriched from blood (not recorded which). The receptors come from a woman aged 45 to 65 who had recovered from COVID-19. CDR3s leave out the opening cysteine and the closing phenylalanine or tryptophan. Part of the rows lack a size; the others show once, few, many or a class for expanded clones.

>14|many|TRBV19
ASSISRGLRANVLT
>11|few|TRBV19
ASSDRLNTEAF
>11|.|TRBV12-3/TRBV12-4
ASSPNGYPGLF
>15|.|TRBV3-1/TRBV3-2
ASSQVYRDREDYGYT
>15|.|TRBV3-1/TRBV3-2
ASSQEGQGRGNTEAF
>10|.|TRBV7-2
ASAGGSYEQY
>11|few|TRBV6-2/TRBV6-3
ASSYEANYGYT
>10|.|TRBV13
ASSLGGYEQY
>11|.|TRBV5-6
ASSTGREETQY
>16|.|TRBV6-2/TRBV6-3
ASSRLAGAPRSYNEQF
>19|.|TRBV4-1
ASSQDGRWTGQLSSGNTIY
>11|.|TRBV27
ASSFGTDYGYT
>13|.|TRBV5-1
ASSLWDIDNSPLH
>14|.|TRBV3-1/TRBV3-2
ASSQEPLTYNSPLH
>12|.|TRBV5-1
ASSLASGNTEAF
>12|.|TRBV11-3
ASSSSGGTDTQY
>11|once|TRBV11-2
ASRTISGNTIY